This TCR beta chain was captured in a study of early T cells in non-severe SARS-CoV-2 infection. Study context: It was bulk RNA from unsorted whole blood that was sequenced, and the chains were unpaired. General study findings and limits: VDJdb-based matching was biased toward anti-spike CD8 responses and missed private and CD4 specificities.

Individual cDNA molecules were tagged with unique molecular identifiers, the study reported. MiXCR was run by TCRdb on the 5' RACE reads, yielding one entry per CDR3 protein. Seen here are around 30,000 distinct CDR3 sequences, about 9.9% observed once, and the top ten hold 13%. This clonotype was observed a handful of times. Its antigen is unknown. Specimen: whole blood. This receptor was taken from an adult who was a healthcare worker with PCR-confirmed SARS-CoV-2 infection or an uninfected control (not recorded which).

DNA for the CDR3: TGCAGTGCTAGACCCTCCAATCAGCCCCAGCATTTT. This codes for CSARPSNQPQHF. The V and J genes are TRBV20-1 and TRBJ1-5, with no clear D. Germline-derived CDR1 and CDR2 are DFQATT and SNEGSKA (reference sequence). There are 12 residues in the CDR3. Trimming removed 2 bases at V and 3 bases at J, with 5 bases between.